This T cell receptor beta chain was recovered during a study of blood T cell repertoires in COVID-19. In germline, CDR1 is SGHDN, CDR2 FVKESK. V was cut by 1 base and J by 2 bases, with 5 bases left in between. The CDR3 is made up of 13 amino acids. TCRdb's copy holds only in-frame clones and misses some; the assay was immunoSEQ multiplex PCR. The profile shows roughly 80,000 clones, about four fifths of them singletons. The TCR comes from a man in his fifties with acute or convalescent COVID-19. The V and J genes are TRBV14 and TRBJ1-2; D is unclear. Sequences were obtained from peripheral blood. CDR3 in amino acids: CASSQVLNYGYTF. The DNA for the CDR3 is TGTGCCAGCAGCCAAGTTTTAAACTATGGCTACACCTTC.